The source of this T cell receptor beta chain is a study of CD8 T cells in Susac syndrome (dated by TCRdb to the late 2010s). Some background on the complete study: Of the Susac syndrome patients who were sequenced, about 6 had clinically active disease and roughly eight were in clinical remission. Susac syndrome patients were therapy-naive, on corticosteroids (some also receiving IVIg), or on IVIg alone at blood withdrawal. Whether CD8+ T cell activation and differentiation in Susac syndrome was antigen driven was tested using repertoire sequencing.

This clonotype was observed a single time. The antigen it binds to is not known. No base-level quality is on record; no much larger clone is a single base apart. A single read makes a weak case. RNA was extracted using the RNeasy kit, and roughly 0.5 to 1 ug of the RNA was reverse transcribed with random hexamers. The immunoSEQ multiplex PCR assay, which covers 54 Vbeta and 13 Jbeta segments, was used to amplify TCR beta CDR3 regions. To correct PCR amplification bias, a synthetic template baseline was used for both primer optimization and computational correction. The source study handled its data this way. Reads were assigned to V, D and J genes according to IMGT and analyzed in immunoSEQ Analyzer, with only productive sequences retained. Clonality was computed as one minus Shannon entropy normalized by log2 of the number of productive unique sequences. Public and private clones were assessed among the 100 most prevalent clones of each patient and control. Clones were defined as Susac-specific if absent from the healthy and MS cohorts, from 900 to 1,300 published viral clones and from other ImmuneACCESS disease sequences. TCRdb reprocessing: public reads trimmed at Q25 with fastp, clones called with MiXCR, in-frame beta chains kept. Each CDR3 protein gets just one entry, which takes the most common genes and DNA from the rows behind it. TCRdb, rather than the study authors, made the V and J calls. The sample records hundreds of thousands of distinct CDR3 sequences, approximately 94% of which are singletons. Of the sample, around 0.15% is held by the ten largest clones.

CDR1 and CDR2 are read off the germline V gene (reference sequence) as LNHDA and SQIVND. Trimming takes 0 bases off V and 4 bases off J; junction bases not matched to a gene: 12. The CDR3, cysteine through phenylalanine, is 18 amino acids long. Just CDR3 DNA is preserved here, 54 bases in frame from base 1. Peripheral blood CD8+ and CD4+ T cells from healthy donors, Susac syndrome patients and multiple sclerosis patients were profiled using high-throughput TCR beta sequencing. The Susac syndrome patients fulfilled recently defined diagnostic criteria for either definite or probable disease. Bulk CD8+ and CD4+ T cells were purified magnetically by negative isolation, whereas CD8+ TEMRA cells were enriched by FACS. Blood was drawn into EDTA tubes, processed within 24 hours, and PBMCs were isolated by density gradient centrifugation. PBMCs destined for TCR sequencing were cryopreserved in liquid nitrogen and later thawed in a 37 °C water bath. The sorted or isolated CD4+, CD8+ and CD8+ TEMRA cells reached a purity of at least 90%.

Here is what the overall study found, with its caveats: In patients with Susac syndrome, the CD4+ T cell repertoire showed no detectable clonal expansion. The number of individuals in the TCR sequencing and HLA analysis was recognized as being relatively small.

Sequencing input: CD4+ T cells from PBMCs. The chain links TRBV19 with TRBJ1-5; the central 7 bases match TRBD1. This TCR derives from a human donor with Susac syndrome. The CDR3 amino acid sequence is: CASSIDRGATGPNQPQHF. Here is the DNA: TGTGCCAGTAGTATAGATAGGGGGGCGACAGGGCCTAATCAGCCCCAGCATTTT.